The 27 T cell receptor beta chains in this list originate from one sample, sequenced in a study of long-term antiretroviral therapy in people with HIV. This was the immunoSEQ v3.0 assay at survey level. Clones were read by immunoSEQ multiplex PCR, and TCRdb kept only the in-frame ones, dropping some. The sample yields 9,500 to 11,000 clones, about 88% seen once. The starting material was unsorted PBMCs, obtained 7.2 years after starting antiretroviral therapy. Receptors were obtained from a man aged 45 to 65 with HIV.

Only a few counts were recorded for this clone. This chain links TRBV4-1 with TRBJ2-2; D might be TRBD2 (6 bases). The V end was cut by 1 base, the J end by 1 base, with 10 bases between. Germline lookup yields CDR1 MGHRA and CDR2 YSYEKL. CDR3 length: 16 residues. The CDR3 nucleotides read TGCGCCAGCAGCCAAGGGGGAGCGGGGAACACCGGGGAGCTGTTTTTT. Amino acids: CASSQGGAGNTGELFF.

The genes are TRBV6-5 and TRBJ2-5; either TRBD1 or TRBD2 may fit D (6 bases each). The J call could be wrong; TRBJ2-7 is a better fit for the DNA end. The germline gives CDR1 MNHEY, CDR2 SVGAGI. The CDR3 runs to 14 residues. In nucleotides, the CDR3 is TGTGCCAGCAGTTACCGGGGGCCCTCCTACGAGCAGTACTTC. It yields the protein CASSYRGPSYEQYF.

The sample holds one count of this clone. V usage is TRBV11-2 and J usage is TRBJ2-1; possible D gene TRBD2, 6 bases. Trimming removed 0 bases at V and 3 bases at J, with 9 bases between. Looked up from germline, CDR1 is SGHAT and CDR2 is FQNNGV. The CDR3 consists of 15 residues. The CDR3 DNA reads TGTGCCAGCAGCTTAGATCGGGGGTACTACAATGAGCAGTTCTTC. Protein sequence: CASSLDRGYYNEQFF.

The chain carries TRBV10-1 and TRBJ1-1, with 7 bases that match TRBD1. V lost 8 bases and J lost 0; bases outside the gene matches: 3. The germline gives CDR1 WNHNN, CDR2 SYGVQD (reference sequence). The CDR3 runs 13 residues. The CDR3 reads CASRDSMNTEAFF. The CDR3 DNA sequence: TGCGCCAGCCGGGACAGTATGAACACTGAAGCTTTCTTT.

Within the sample, this clone is large. This chain connects TRBV7-9 to TRBJ1-3; the match to TRBD1 covers 7 bases. This CDR3 has 17 residues. With V trimmed by 4 bases and J by 7 bases, 16 bases remained unmatched. CDR1 is SEHNR and CDR2 is FQNEAQ in the germline V gene (reference sequence). The CDR3 region is CASSSTSTGWKANTIYF. The CDR3 bases are TGTGCCAGCAGCTCGACTTCGACAGGGTGGAAAGCCAACACCATATATTTT.

The gene calls are TRBV6-5 and TRBJ2-1; D possibly matches TRBD1 or TRBD2 (7 bases each). This CDR3 is built from 15 residues. The germline V and J ends were trimmed by 2 bases and 10 bases, with 18 bases remaining between them. Germline CDR1 is MNHEY and CDR2 is SVGAGI. The CDR3 DNA follows: TGTGCCAGCAGTTACGTCTCAGGGGGGGGTGAAGAGCAGTTCTTC. Its protein is CASSYVSGGGEEQFF.

The chain recombines TRBV5-1 with TRBJ2-7, with D perhaps given as TRBD1 or TRBD2 (5 bases each). CDR1 and CDR2 from the germline V gene are SGHRS and YFSETQ. This CDR3 is built from 12 residues. V was trimmed by 7 bases and J by 1 base, leaving 9 bases between them. In DNA form, the CDR3 reads TGCGCCAGCGGGGACGGATCCTACGAGCAGTACTTC. Translation: CASGDGSYEQYF. Looking up the rest from reference TRBV5-1 and TRBJ2-7 gives the full variable domain: KAGVTQTPRYLIKTRGQQVTLSCSPISGHRSVSWYQQTPGQGLQFLFEYFSETQRNKGNFPGRFSGRQFSNSRSEMNVSTLELGDSALYLCASGDGSYEQYFGPGTRLTVT.

J is TRBJ2-5 and V is TRBV4-1, with a weak D call TRBD1 (5 bases). From germline, CDR1 is MGHRA and CDR2 YSYEKL. Trimming left V 0 bases short and J 2 bases short, with 13 bases between. CDR3 length: 16 amino acids. The CDR3 protein is CASSQETEQDQETQYF. Written as DNA, the CDR3 is TGCGCCAGCAGCCAAGAGACAGAGCAAGATCAAGAGACCCAGTACTTC.

The chain is built from TRBV2 and TRBJ2-1, with no clear D. Trimming shortened V by 3 bases and J by 0 bases, and 12 bases separated the two germline ends. The CDR3 loop spans 16 amino acids. Per germline, CDR1 SNHLY and CDR2 FYNNEI. CDR3 bases: TGTGCCAGCAGTGACCTTGGGCCGATCTCCTACAATGAGCAGTTCTTC. It specifies CASSDLGPISYNEQFF.

The J gene is TRBJ1-3, the V gene TRBV30, with D possibly TRBD1 on 5 matching bases. Trimming removed 5 bases at V and 0 bases at J, with 11 bases between. CDR3 length: 14 residues. The germline gives CDR1 GTSNPN, CDR2 SVGIG (reference sequence). In DNA form, the CDR3 reads TGTGCCTGGGCCGCAGGGTCCTCTGGAAACACCATATATTTT. Translating gives CAWAAGSSGNTIYF.

The chain is built from TRBV27 and TRBJ2-3; TRBD2 matches at 8 bases. V lost 3 bases to trimming and J lost 7 bases; unmatched junction nucleotides: 6. The germline V gene encodes CDR1 MNHEY and CDR2 SMNVEV (reference sequence). The CDR3 extends over 14 amino acids. The CDR3 sequence: CASSFSGGANTQYF. CDR3 sequence (DNA): TGTGCCAGCAGTTTTTCGGGGGGGGCTAATACGCAGTATTTT.

This clone is a singleton in its sample. The rearrangement uses TRBV18 and TRBJ1-4; possible D gene TRBD1, 6 bases. This CDR3 is 13 amino acids long. CDR1 is KGHSH and CDR2 is LQKENI in the germline V gene. V was trimmed by 6 bases and J by 6 bases, leaving 11 bases between them. This chain's CDR3 is CASSTGSDEKLFF. CDR3 coding DNA: TGTGCCAGCTCCACAGGGTCGGATGAAAAACTGTTTTTT.

This chain connects TRBV4-2 to TRBJ2-3; 10 bases agree with TRBD2. This CDR3 spans 19 amino acids. The trim removed 3 bases at V and 6 bases at J, leaving 18 bases unmatched. CDR1 and CDR2 from the germline V gene are LGHNA and YNFKEQ. The CDR3 reads CASSQPSGLAGAPRDTQYF. The CDR3 DNA is TGTGCCAGCAGCCAGCCATCAGGGCTAGCGGGGGCCCCAAGGGATACGCAGTATTTT.

A single count supports this clone. J is TRBJ2-2 and V is TRBV7-7, with D unclear. Trimming took 1 base from V and 1 from J, leaving 4 bases between them. Germline V CDR1 and CDR2: SSHAT, FNYEAQ (reference sequence). This CDR3 region has 14 residues. Here the CDR3 DNA reads TGTGCCAGCAGCTTAGGAGGGAACACCGGGGAGCTGTTTTTT. Translation: CASSLGGNTGELFF.

The chain employs TRBV29-1 and TRBJ2-7, with 10 nucleotides matching TRBD1. V lost 4 bases, J lost 6 bases, and 9 bases stayed unmatched. The germline V gene encodes CDR1 SQVTM and CDR2 ANQGSEA. The CDR3 totals 14 residues. The CDR3 DNA reads TGCAGCGTTGTCGGGGACAGGGGTAAATCCGAGCAGTACTTC. Translated, it gives CSVVGDRGKSEQYF.

The V gene is TRBV6-1, the J gene TRBJ2-1, with D unresolved. Deletions cut 2 bases from V and 6 bases from J, with 17 bases between. Per germline, CDR1 MNHNS and CDR2 SASEGT. The length of the CDR3 is 16 residues. CDR3 residues: CASSELFNPPFNEQFF. In nucleotides, the CDR3 is TGTGCCAGCAGTGAACTCTTCAATCCCCCGTTCAATGAGCAGTTCTTC.

The rearrangement uses TRBV2 and TRBJ2-7; D gene unclear. Trimming took off 0 bases at V and 0 bases at J, with 3 bases between the two ends. The CDR3 is made up of 13 amino acids. Germline V lookup: CDR1 SNHLY, CDR2 FYNNEI. This CDR3 reads CASSEASSYEQYF. CDR3 DNA: TGTGCCAGCAGTGAAGCCAGCTCCTACGAGCAGTACTTC.

This clone was seen just once. V gene TRBV7-9 combines with J gene TRBJ1-2, with 9 bases that match TRBD1. This CDR3 has 15 residues. V trimming: 0 bases; J trimming: 4 bases; junction bases outside the gene matches: 3. CDR1 and CDR2 from the germline V gene are SEHNR and FQNEAQ (reference sequence). DNA of the CDR3: TGTGCCAGCAGCTTAGCCGGGACAGGGTTCTATGGCTACACCTTC. It encodes CASSLAGTGFYGYTF.

This chain connects TRBV2 to TRBJ2-7; D might be TRBD1 or TRBD2, each matching 7 bases. Germline V gene data show CDR1 as SNHLY and CDR2 as FYNNEI. V lost 10 bases and J lost 0, with 28 bases in between. CDR3 length equals 18 residues. CDR3 in DNA: TGTGCCACTCTCCTCGTGGGAGGGGGCGAATCTGGCTCCTACGAGCAGTACTTC. Its protein is CATLLVGGGESGSYEQYF.

The rearrangement joins TRBV7-9 to TRBJ2-5; TRBD1 might be the D (5 bases). Trimming stripped 5 bases from V and 4 bases from J, with 11 bases between. CDR3 length: 13 residues. Germline CDR1 is SEHNR and CDR2 is FQNEAQ (reference sequence). The CDR3 region is CASSPPRAETQYF. The DNA for the CDR3 is TGTGCCAGCAGCCCCCCCAGGGCAGAGACCCAGTACTTC.

This clone qualifies as large. The chain employs TRBV2 and TRBJ1-2; TRBD1 might be the D (6 bases). V lost 6 bases to trimming and J lost 6 bases, with 14 bases between them. The germline V gene encodes CDR1 SNHLY and CDR2 FYNNEI. The CDR3 extends over 13 amino acids. The CDR3 region has the DNA TGTGCCAGCAGGGAAACAGGGATCGATGGCTACACCTTC. As protein: CASRETGIDGYTF.

This clone was detected only once. The chain employs TRBV4-1 and TRBJ2-2; D remains unclear. CDR3 length: 15 amino acids. CDR1 and CDR2 from the germline V gene are MGHRA and YSYEKL. The ends were cut back, 1 base at V and 4 bases at J, with 10 bases in the middle. The CDR3 loop is CASSQAHMGTGELFF. For the CDR3, the DNA is TGCGCCAGCAGCCAAGCCCACATGGGCACCGGGGAGCTGTTTTTT.

V is TRBV5-5 and J is TRBJ2-1, with a possible D match to TRBD2 (6 bases). Germline V gene lookup returns CDR1 SGHKS and CDR2 YYEKEE (reference sequence). V shed 0 bases and J shed 9 bases, with 13 bases lying between them. The length of the CDR3 is 14 residues. The CDR3 reads CASSLEEGLGEQFF. The CDR3 DNA is TGTGCCAGCAGCTTGGAGGAGGGACTGGGTGAGCAGTTCTTC. The full variable domain, rest sourced from reference TRBV5-5 and TRBJ2-1, is DAGVTQSPTHLIKTRGQQVTLRCSPISGHKSVSWYQQVLGQGPQFIFQYYEKEERGRGNFPDRFSARQFPNYSSELNVNALLLGDSALYLCASSLEEGLGEQFFGPGTRLTVL.

This clone was counted a few times. The rearrangement links TRBV11-2 to TRBJ1-1; TRBD1 is a possible D gene (5 bases). Looked up from germline, CDR1 is SGHAT and CDR2 is FQNNGV. V was cut by 1 base and J by 1 base, with 7 bases left in between. The CDR3 consists of 14 residues. The CDR3 protein is CASSLGQGNTEAFF. The CDR3 bases are TGTGCCAGCAGCTTAGGTCAGGGGAACACTGAAGCTTTCTTT.

The chain has TRBV5-5 and TRBJ1-1; D is undetermined. With 0 bases removed from V and 2 bases from J, the gap between germline ends came to 5 bases. Germline loops: CDR1 SGHKS, CDR2 YYEKEE (reference sequence). The CDR3 extends over 13 amino acids. The CDR3 region is CASSLGYNTEAFF. CDR3 nucleotide sequence: TGTGCCAGCAGCTTGGGATACAACACTGAAGCTTTCTTT. Full variable domain (rest looked up from reference TRBV5-5 and TRBJ1-1): DAGVTQSPTHLIKTRGQQVTLRCSPISGHKSVSWYQQVLGQGPQFIFQYYEKEERGRGNFPDRFSARQFPNYSSELNVNALLLGDSALYLCASSLGYNTEAFFGQGTRLTVV.

The chain employs TRBV29-1 and TRBJ2-7, with 7 nucleotides matching TRBD1. J was trimmed by 3 bases and V by 5 bases; bases with no gene match: 7. The CDR3 contains 13 residues. CDR1 and CDR2 (germline): SQVTM, ANQGSEA. The CDR3 reads CSVLPGQSYEQYF. Here the CDR3 DNA reads TGCAGCGTTCTCCCGGGACAGAGCTACGAGCAGTACTTC.

The chain links TRBV7-8 to TRBJ2-1, with 11 bases that match TRBD2. Trimming removed 5 bases from V and 7 bases from J; junction bases left unmatched: 7. The CDR3 runs to 15 residues. CDR1 is SGHVS and CDR2 is FQNEAQ in the germline V gene. The CDR3 loop reads CASSPPGLAVNEQFF. CDR3 bases: TGTGCCAGCAGCCCTCCGGGACTAGCGGTAAATGAGCAGTTCTTC.